The 3 T cell receptor beta chains listed next were all sequenced from one sample in a study of identical twins. TCRdb re-called the 5' RACE reads through MiXCR, storing one row per CDR3 protein. In the table there are about 520,000 distinct CDR3 sequences, around 20% of which are singletons. The same data also went into a second study, on T cells expressing NK-cell markers.

Input material: CD4+ T cells sorted from blood. The receptors were sampled from a woman under 30 in good health.

Only a few counts were recorded for this clonotype. V is TRBV7-8 and J is TRBJ1-1; the D is unclear. CDR1 and CDR2 from the germline V gene are SGHVS and FQNEAQ. The CDR3 length is 14 residues. Trimming took off 0 bases at V and 2 bases at J, with 7 bases between the two ends. The chain's CDR3 is CASSLAHGNTEAFF. The CDR3 DNA follows: TGTGCCAGCAGCTTAGCGCACGGTAACACTGAAGCTTTCTTT.

The chain employs TRBV20-1 and TRBJ2-3; the match to TRBD2 covers 13 bases. Looked up from germline, CDR1 is DFQATT and CDR2 is SNEGSKA (reference sequence). V gave up 3 bases and J gave up 1 base; unmatched junction bases: 7. The CDR3 has 17 residues. The CDR3 DNA reads TGCAGTGCTAGCGGACTAGCGGGAGTGGTTGGCACAGATACGCAGTATTTT. Translated, it gives CSASGLAGVVGTDTQYF.

J is TRBJ2-5 and V is TRBV12-3 or TRBV12-4; TRBD2 aligns across 7 bases. Germline trimming cut 6 bases from V and 4 bases from J; bases unmatched to any gene: 8. The CDR3 extends over 14 amino acids. CDR3 sequence: CASRKTSSSETQYF. Written as DNA, the CDR3 is TGTGCCAGCAGAAAGACTAGCTCATCAGAGACCCAGTACTTC.